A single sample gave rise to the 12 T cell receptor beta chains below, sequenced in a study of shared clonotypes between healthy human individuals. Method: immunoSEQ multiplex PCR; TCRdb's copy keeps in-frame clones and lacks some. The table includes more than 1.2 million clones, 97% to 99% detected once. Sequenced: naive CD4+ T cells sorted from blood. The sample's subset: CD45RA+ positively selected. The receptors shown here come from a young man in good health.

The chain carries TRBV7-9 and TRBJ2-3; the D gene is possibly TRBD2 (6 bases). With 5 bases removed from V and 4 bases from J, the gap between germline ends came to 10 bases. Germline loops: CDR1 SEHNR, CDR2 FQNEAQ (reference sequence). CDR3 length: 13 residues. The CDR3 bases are TGTGCCAGCAGCCCAATAGCGGCAGATACGCAGTATTTT. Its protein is CASSPIAADTQYF.

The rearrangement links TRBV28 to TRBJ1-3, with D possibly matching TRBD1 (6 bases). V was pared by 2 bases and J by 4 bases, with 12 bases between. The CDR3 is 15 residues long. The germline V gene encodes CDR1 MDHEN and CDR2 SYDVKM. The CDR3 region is CASSLSLGGGNTIYF. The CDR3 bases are TGTGCCAGCAGTTTAAGCCTAGGGGGGGGAAACACCATATATTTT. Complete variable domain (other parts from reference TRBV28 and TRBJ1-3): DVKVTQSSRYLVKRTGEKVFLECVQDMDHENMFWYRQDPGLGLRLIYFSYDVKMKEKGDIPEGYSVSREKKERFSLILESASTNQTSMYLCASSLSLGGGNTIYFGEGSWLTVV.

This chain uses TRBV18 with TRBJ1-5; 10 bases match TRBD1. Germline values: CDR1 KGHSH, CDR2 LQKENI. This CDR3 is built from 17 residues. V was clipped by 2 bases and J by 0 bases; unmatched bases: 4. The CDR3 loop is CASSPGGTGASNQPQHF. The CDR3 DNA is TGTGCCAGCTCACCAGGGGGGACAGGGGCTAGCAATCAGCCCCAGCATTTT. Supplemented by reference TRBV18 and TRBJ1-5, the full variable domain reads NAGVMQNPRHLVRRRGQEARLRCSPMKGHSHVYWYRQLPEEGLKFMVYLQKENIIDESGMPKERFSAEFPKEGPSILRIQQVVRGDSAAYFCASSPGGTGASNQPQHFGDGTRLSIL.

This CDR3 is CASSSSGTARYEQYF. The DNA for the CDR3 is TGTGCCAGCAGCTCCTCGGGGACAGCTCGCTACGAGCAGTACTTC. V and J are TRBV7-2 and TRBJ2-7, with 7 nucleotides matching TRBD1. Germline loops: CDR1 SGHTA, CDR2 FQGNSA. The CDR3 has 15 amino acids. Trimming took 4 bases from V and 3 from J; bases not matched to a gene: 9.

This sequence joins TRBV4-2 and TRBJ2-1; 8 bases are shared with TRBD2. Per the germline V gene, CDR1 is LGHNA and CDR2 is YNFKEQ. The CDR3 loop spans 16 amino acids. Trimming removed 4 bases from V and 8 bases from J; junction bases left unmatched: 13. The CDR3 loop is CASSRHRASGFDEQFF. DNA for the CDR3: TGTGCCAGCAGCCGACATAGGGCTAGCGGGTTCGATGAGCAGTTCTTC.

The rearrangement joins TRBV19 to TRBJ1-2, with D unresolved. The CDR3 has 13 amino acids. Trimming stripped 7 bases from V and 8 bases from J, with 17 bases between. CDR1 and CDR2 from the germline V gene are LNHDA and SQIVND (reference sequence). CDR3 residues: CASKTKTVGGYTF. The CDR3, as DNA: TGTGCCAGTAAAACAAAAACTGTAGGCGGCTACACCTTC.

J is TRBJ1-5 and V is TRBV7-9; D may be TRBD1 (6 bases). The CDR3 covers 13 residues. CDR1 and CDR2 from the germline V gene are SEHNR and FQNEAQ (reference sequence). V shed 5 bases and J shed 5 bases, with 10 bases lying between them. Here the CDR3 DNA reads TGTGCCAGCAGCGTACAGGGAGATCAGCCCCAGCATTTT. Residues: CASSVQGDQPQHF.

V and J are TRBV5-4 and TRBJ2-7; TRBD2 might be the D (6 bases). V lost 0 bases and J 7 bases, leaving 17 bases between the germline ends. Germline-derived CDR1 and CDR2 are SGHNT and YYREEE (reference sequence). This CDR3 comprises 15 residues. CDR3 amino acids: CASSLVGSVFGEQYF. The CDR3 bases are TGTGCCAGCAGCTTGGTCGGGAGCGTTTTCGGAGAGCAGTACTTC.

The DNA for the CDR3 is TGTGCCAGCAGTTCCACATCCTTAAGGGTCGGGGAGCTGTTTTTT. Translating it yields CASSSTSLRVGELFF. The genes are TRBV6-6 and TRBJ2-2; D is uncertain. V gave up 4 bases and J gave up 7 bases, with 16 bases separating them. Looked up from germline, CDR1 is MNHNY and CDR2 is SVGAGI (reference sequence). The CDR3 length is 15 residues.

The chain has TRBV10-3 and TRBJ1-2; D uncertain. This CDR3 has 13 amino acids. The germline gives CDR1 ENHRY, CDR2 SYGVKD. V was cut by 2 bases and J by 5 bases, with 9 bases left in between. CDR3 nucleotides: TGTGCCATCAGTGAGGGGGTTTGGTATGGCTACACCTTC. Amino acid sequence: CAISEGVWYGYTF.

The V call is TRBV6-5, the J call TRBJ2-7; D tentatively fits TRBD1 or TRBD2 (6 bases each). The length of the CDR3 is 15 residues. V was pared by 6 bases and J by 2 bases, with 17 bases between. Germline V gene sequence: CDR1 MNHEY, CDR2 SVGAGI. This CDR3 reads CASRWKGGTTYEQYF. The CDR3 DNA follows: TGTGCCAGCAGATGGAAGGGGGGAACTACCTACGAGCAGTACTTC.

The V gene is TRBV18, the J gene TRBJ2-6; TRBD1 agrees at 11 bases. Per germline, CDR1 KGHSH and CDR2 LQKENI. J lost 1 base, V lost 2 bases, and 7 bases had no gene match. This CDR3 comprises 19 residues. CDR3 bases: TGTGCCAGCTCACCATGGTTCGGACAGGGGGCTTCTGGGGCCAACGTCCTGACTTTC. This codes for CASSPWFGQGASGANVLTF.